These T cell receptor beta chains were read from a single sample in a study of control samples from healthy donors and cancer patients. Repertoires were generated with immunoSEQ multiplex PCR, while TCRdb's copy carries only in-frame clones and drops some. The repertoire holds about 140,000 clones, with about 90% as singletons. The sample was blood. The source is a young man in good health. Both conserved end residues are part of each CDR3. D genes are given only for firm matches. Expanded clones are given a class, and other clones once, few, many or no size at all.

CDR3 protein: CASRDQLYEQYF
CDR3 DNA: TGTGCCAGCCGGGATCAACTTTACGAGCAGTACTTC
clone size: -
J gene: TRBJ2-7
V gene: TRBV25-1
D gene: -

CDR3 protein: CASGTGGAQPQHF
CDR3 DNA: TGTGCCAGCGGGACAGGGGGCGCTCAGCCCCAGCATTTT
clone size: -
J gene: TRBJ1-5
V gene: TRBV2
D gene: TRBD1

CDR3 protein: CASSVGGQLAGSETQYF
CDR3 DNA: TGTGCCAGCAGCGTAGGGGGACAACTAGCGGGGTCAGAGACCCAGTACTTC
clone size: once
J gene: TRBJ2-5
V gene: TRBV9
D gene: TRBD2

CDR3 protein: CASSRGAQGYGYTF
CDR3 DNA: TGTGCCAGCAGTCGTGGGGCTCAGGGTTATGGCTACACCTTC
clone size: -
J gene: TRBJ1-2
V gene: TRBV6-5
D gene: -

CDR3 protein: CASSLKLQGDGYTF
CDR3 DNA: TGTGCCAGCAGCCTCAAATTACAGGGGGATGGCTACACCTTC
clone size: -
J gene: TRBJ1-2
V gene: TRBV7-9
D gene: TRBD1

CDR3 protein: CATSQGYTGELFF
CDR3 DNA: TGTGCCACCAGCCAGGGTTACACCGGGGAGCTGTTTTTT
clone size: -
J gene: TRBJ2-2
V gene: TRBV15
D gene: -

CDR3 protein: CASGSLGNEQFF
CDR3 DNA: TGTGCTAGTGGTTCTTTGGGCAATGAGCAGTTCTTC
clone size: -
J gene: TRBJ2-1
V gene: TRBV12-5
D gene: -

CDR3 protein: CASSFAEDTIYF
CDR3 DNA: TGTGCCAGCAGCTTTGCAGAAGACACCATATATTTT
clone size: -
J gene: TRBJ1-3
V gene: TRBV7-2
D gene: -

CDR3 protein: CASSFSNYGYTF
CDR3 DNA: TGCGCCAGCAGCTTCAGTAACTATGGCTACACCTTC
clone size: -
J gene: TRBJ1-2
V gene: TRBV5-1
D gene: -

CDR3 protein: CASSLGGTGWQETQYF
CDR3 DNA: TGTGCCAGCAGCCTCGGGGGGACAGGGTGGCAAGAGACCCAGTACTTC
clone size: -
J gene: TRBJ2-5
V gene: TRBV7-6
D gene: TRBD1

CDR3 protein: CASSHRNSPLHF
CDR3 DNA: TGTGCCAGCAGCCACCGAAATTCACCCCTCCACTTT
clone size: -
J gene: TRBJ1-6
V gene: TRBV7-2
D gene: -

CDR3 protein: CAISDGGRNSPLHF
CDR3 DNA: TGTGCCATCAGTGACGGGGGGAGGAATTCACCCCTCCACTTT
clone size: -
J gene: TRBJ1-6
V gene: TRBV10-3
D gene: -

CDR3 protein: CASSGRLAQLSTDTQYF
CDR3 DNA: TGTGCCAGCAGTGGTCGACTAGCGCAACTGTCCACAGATACGCAGTATTTT
clone size: -
J gene: TRBJ2-3
V gene: TRBV3-1/TRBV3-2
D gene: TRBD2

CDR3 protein: CASSQDTRLAVYNEQFF
CDR3 DNA: TGTGCCAGCAGCCAAGATACGAGACTAGCGGTCTACAATGAGCAGTTCTTC
clone size: -
J gene: TRBJ2-1
V gene: TRBV3-1/TRBV3-2
D gene: TRBD2

CDR3 protein: CASSLRRGGLLNEQFF
CDR3 DNA: TGTGCCAGCAGTCTACGTCGCGGGGGGCTCCTTAATGAGCAGTTCTTC
clone size: -
J gene: TRBJ2-1
V gene: TRBV6-2/TRBV6-3
D gene: TRBD2

CDR3 protein: CASSLTGAFTDTQYF
CDR3 DNA: TGTGCCAGCAGCTTAACGGGGGCGTTCACAGATACGCAGTATTTT
clone size: once
J gene: TRBJ2-3
V gene: TRBV7-3
D gene: -

CDR3 protein: CASSSPGLAGDADTQYF
CDR3 DNA: TGTGCCAGTAGTTCGCCGGGACTAGCGGGGGACGCAGATACGCAGTATTTT
clone size: -
J gene: TRBJ2-3
V gene: TRBV19
D gene: TRBD2

CDR3 protein: CASSKHDDTEAFF
CDR3 DNA: TGTGCCAGCAGCAAACACGACGACACTGAAGCTTTCTTT
clone size: -
J gene: TRBJ1-1
V gene: TRBV21-1
D gene: -

CDR3 protein: CASSTGIASPGEQYF
CDR3 DNA: TGTGCCAGCAGCACAGGGATTGCTAGTCCGGGCGAGCAGTACTTC
clone size: -
J gene: TRBJ2-7
V gene: TRBV11-3
D gene: -

CDR3 protein: CASNYPTGNTEAFF
CDR3 DNA: TGTGCCAGCAACTACCCGACGGGGAACACTGAAGCTTTCTTT
clone size: -
J gene: TRBJ1-1
V gene: TRBV7-2
D gene: -

CDR3 protein: CASSSGQGAETQYF
CDR3 DNA: TGTGCCAGCAGCTCCGGACAGGGGGCGGAGACCCAGTACTTC
clone size: -
J gene: TRBJ2-5
V gene: TRBV7-9
D gene: TRBD1

CDR3 protein: CASSEPSQATEAFF
CDR3 DNA: TGCGCCAGCAGCGAACCCTCACAGGCCACTGAAGCTTTCTTT
clone size: -
J gene: TRBJ1-1
V gene: TRBV5-1
D gene: -

CDR3 protein: CASSQDPGGYYEQYF
CDR3 DNA: TGCGCCAGCAGCCAAGATCCAGGGGGCTACTACGAGCAGTACTTC
clone size: -
J gene: TRBJ2-7
V gene: TRBV4-1
D gene: TRBD1

CDR3 protein: CASSLDSYGYTF
CDR3 DNA: TGTGCCAGCAGCTTAGACAGCTATGGCTACACCTTC
clone size: -
J gene: TRBJ1-2
V gene: TRBV5-6
D gene: -

CDR3 protein: CASSSRQGVTQETQYF
CDR3 DNA: TGTGCCAGCAGCTCCCGACAAGGGGTGACCCAAGAGACCCAGTACTTC
clone size: -
J gene: TRBJ2-5
V gene: TRBV7-9
D gene: -